What follows are 30 T cell receptor beta chains derived from one specimen sequenced in a study of cytomegalovirus exposure and HLA in healthy donors. With 60 Vbeta and 13 Jbeta primers, the PCR was carried out. Method: immunoSEQ multiplex PCR; TCRdb's copy keeps in-frame clones and lacks some. The sample comprises 150,000 to 200,000 clones, around 74% of which are singletons, and 1.4% rests with the top ten. Sequencing input: PBMCs. The receptors shown here come from a woman in her 30s in good health and CMV-seronegative.

The chain has TRBV9 and TRBJ1-4, with 10 bases lining up with TRBD1. The J segment lost 8 bases and the V segment lost 2 bases, leaving 12 bases of the junction unmatched. The length of the CDR3 is 17 residues. From germline, CDR1 is SGDLS and CDR2 YYNGEE. CDR3 nucleotides: TGTGCCAGCAGCGTCCGACCCCGACAGGGGGCGTCGGAAAAACTGTTTTTT. Translating gives CASSVRPRQGASEKLFF.

The chain employs TRBV2 and TRBJ1-6; a weak D match, TRBD1 (5 bases). This CDR3 is built from 15 residues. CDR1 and CDR2 (germline): SNHLY, FYNNEI. Trimming left V 4 bases short and J 6 bases short, with 13 bases between. Here the CDR3 reads CASSGSTGGNSPLHF. For the CDR3, the DNA is TGTGCCAGCAGTGGGTCAACAGGTGGTAATTCACCCCTCCACTTT.

The chain uses TRBV5-1 and TRBJ1-1, with 7 bases lining up with TRBD1. Germline CDR1 is SGHRS and CDR2 is YFSETQ. The CDR3 runs to 15 residues. After removal of 2 bases from V and 5 bases from J, the junction contained 9 bases not matched to a gene. CDR3 protein: CASSLTETGITEAFF. Here the CDR3 DNA reads TGCGCCAGCAGCTTAACAGAGACAGGGATTACTGAAGCTTTCTTT.

This clone has just one count. J is TRBJ1-5 and V is TRBV19, with D perhaps matching TRBD1 (6 bases). Germline loops: CDR1 LNHDA, CDR2 SQIVND (reference sequence). The CDR3 covers 14 residues. Between the trimmed V and J ends, which lost 5 bases and 4 bases, there was a span of 12 bases. The DNA for the CDR3 is TGTGCCAGTAGTCCACAGGGTTGGAATCAGCCCCAGCATTTT. Translated, it gives CASSPQGWNQPQHF.

As DNA, the CDR3 is TGCGCCAGCAGCGCCCCGGGACTAGATTTTGATACGCAGTATTTT. It translates to CASSAPGLDFDTQYF. The V call is TRBV5-1, the J call TRBJ2-3; 8 nucleotides match TRBD2. CDR3 length: 15 residues. J gave up 6 bases and V 4 bases, and 10 bases lay outside the gene matches. From germline, CDR1 is SGHRS and CDR2 YFSETQ.

Concerning this clone itself: Different DNA sequences within this sample yield the same CDR3. This chain links TRBV5-1 with TRBJ2-7; the match to TRBD2 covers 7 bases. With 1 base clipped from V and 0 bases from J, the junction kept 7 bases outside the gene matches. Germline V gives CDR1 SGHRS, CDR2 YFSETQ. The CDR3 totals 16 residues. CDR3 DNA sequence: TGCGCCAGCAGCTTGCGAGCGTCGGGAGGCTCCTACGAGCAGTACTTC. This gives the protein CASSLRASGGSYEQYF.

This chain links TRBV5-4 with TRBJ2-5; 7 nucleotides match TRBD1. The CDR3 loop spans 15 amino acids. Germline CDR1 and CDR2: SGHNT and YYREEE (reference sequence). Unmatched junction bases numbered 6, after V lost 0 bases and J lost 4 bases. CDR3 DNA sequence: TGTGCCAGCAGCTTGGGTGGACAGGCAGGAGAGACCCAGTACTTC. Amino acid sequence: CASSLGGQAGETQYF. Together with reference TRBV5-4 and TRBJ2-5, the CDR3 gives the full variable domain: ETGVTQSPTHLIKTRGQQVTLRCSSQSGHNTVSWYQQALGQGPQFIFQYYREEENGRGNFPPRFSGLQFPNYSSELNVNALELDDSALYLCASSLGGQAGETQYFGPGTRLLVL.

J is TRBJ1-2 and V is TRBV19, with D perhaps TRBD1 (6 bases). CDR1 and CDR2 from the germline V gene are LNHDA and SQIVND (reference sequence). There are 11 residues in the CDR3. Trimming pared 6 bases from V and 4 bases from J, leaving 6 bases between. In DNA, the CDR3 is TGTGCCAGTAGGGGGGCCTATGGCTACACCTTC. It specifies CASRGAYGYTF.

The chain combines TRBV5-1 with TRBJ1-1; TRBD1 agrees at 9 bases. Trimming at V came to 3 bases and at J to 7 bases, leaving 10 bases not matched to a gene. Looked up from germline, CDR1 is SGHRS and CDR2 is YFSETQ. This CDR3 is 15 amino acids long. CDR3 coding DNA: TGCGCCAGCAGCTCCTCCACAGGGGGCCTCGGTGAAGCTTTCTTT. This codes for CASSSSTGGLGEAFF. Based on the CDR3 plus reference TRBV5-1 and TRBJ1-1, the full variable domain is KAGVTQTPRYLIKTRGQQVTLSCSPISGHRSVSWYQQTPGQGLQFLFEYFSETQRNKGNFPGRFSGRQFSNSRSEMNVSTLELGDSALYLCASSSSTGGLGEAFFGQGTRLTVV.

The chain is built from TRBV5-6 and TRBJ2-4; D is undetermined. V gave up 2 bases and J gave up 8 bases, with 14 bases separating them. The germline V gene encodes CDR1 SGHDT and CDR2 YYEEEE. This CDR3 spans 14 amino acids. The CDR3 region is CASSLSALLDIQYF. CDR3 nucleotides: TGTGCCAGCAGCTTATCGGCGCTTCTAGACATTCAGTACTTC.

V is TRBV15 and J is TRBJ2-7, with D possibly TRBD1 on 8 matching bases. The V and J ends lost 6 bases and 4 bases respectively, with 19 bases between them. There are 15 residues in the CDR3. Germline V gene data show CDR1 as LNHNV and CDR2 as YYDKDF (reference sequence). The CDR3 reads CATRQGGTLGYEQYF. In DNA form, the CDR3 reads TGTGCCACCAGACAGGGGGGGACGCTGGGGTACGAGCAGTACTTC.

For the CDR3, the DNA is TGTGCCAGCAGCTTGGCCAGAGGGATAGAGACCCAGTACTTC. It codes for CASSLARGIETQYF. The chain recombines TRBV5-4 with TRBJ2-5, with D possibly matching TRBD2 (5 bases). Trimming cost V 0 bases and J 4 bases, with 10 bases left between them. The germline V gene encodes CDR1 SGHNT and CDR2 YYREEE (reference sequence). This CDR3 comprises 14 residues.

Written as DNA, the CDR3 is TGTGCCAGCAGCGTAGTGATTAGCACTGAAGCTTTCTTT. The encoded protein is CASSVVISTEAFF. The chain uses TRBV9 and TRBJ1-1, with unresolved D. The CDR3 consists of 13 residues. CDR1 and CDR2 from the germline V gene are SGDLS and YYNGEE. V gave up 0 bases and J gave up 4 bases, with 7 bases separating them. The full variable domain, in which reference TRBV9 and TRBJ1-1 provide the parts outside the CDR3, is DSGVTQTPKHLITATGQRVTLRCSPRSGDLSVYWYQQSLDQGLQFLIQYYNGEERAKGNILERFSAQQFPDLHSELNLSSLELGDSALYFCASSVVISTEAFFGQGTRLTVV.

This clone was seen only once. The J gene is TRBJ2-4, the V gene TRBV7-9, with 8 bases aligning to TRBD1. V was clipped by 0 bases and J by 9 bases; unmatched bases: 7. Germline CDR1 reads SEHNR; CDR2 reads FQNEAQ (reference sequence). The CDR3 is 15 residues long. CDR3 nucleotides: TGTGCCAGCAGCTTAGCGAGGACAGGGAACGGCATTCAGTACTTC. Translating it yields CASSLARTGNGIQYF.

With respect to this clone: A read error may account for a junction end that differs from germline. CDR3: CASSQNLLGQGNALF. The CDR3 coding sequence is TGCGCCAGCAGTCAAAATTTACTCGGACAGGGTAATGCTCTCTTC. The genes are TRBV4-1 and TRBJ1-2, with 8 nucleotides matching TRBD1. Germline CDR1 reads MGHRA; CDR2 reads YSYEKL. CDR3 length: 15 residues.

The rearrangement joins TRBV9 to TRBJ1-2; D is unclear. CDR1 is SGDLS and CDR2 is YYNGEE in the germline V gene. The CDR3 consists of 14 residues. The V gene lost 2 bases and the J gene lost 8 bases, with 16 bases spanning the gap. CDR3 protein: CASSVGLQVRGYTF. CDR3 nucleotide sequence: TGTGCCAGCAGCGTCGGACTCCAGGTCAGGGGCTACACCTTC. Supplemented by reference TRBV9 and TRBJ1-2, the full variable domain reads DSGVTQTPKHLITATGQRVTLRCSPRSGDLSVYWYQQSLDQGLQFLIQYYNGEERAKGNILERFSAQQFPDLHSELNLSSLELGDSALYFCASSVGLQVRGYTFGSGTRLTVV.

This clone was picked up a small number of times. The chain carries TRBV7-8 and TRBJ2-7; D is undetermined. V was trimmed by 2 bases and J by 3 bases, leaving 20 bases between them. Germline V gene sequence: CDR1 SGHVS, CDR2 FQNEAQ. This CDR3 has 17 amino acids. The CDR3 protein is CASSLPSSRILDYEQYF. In DNA form, the CDR3 reads TGTGCCAGCAGCTTACCCTCCTCGAGGATACTTGACTACGAGCAGTACTTC.

This chain uses TRBV6-5 with TRBJ1-2, with 9 bases identical to TRBD1. CDR3 length: 16 amino acids. Germline V gives CDR1 MNHEY, CDR2 SVGAGI. V lost 0 bases and J lost 4; bases outside the gene matches: 6. The CDR3 is CASSYSGPTGGYGYTF. The CDR3 nucleotides are TGTGCCAGCAGTTACTCGGGCCCGACAGGGGGCTATGGCTACACCTTC.

The chain links TRBV7-9 to TRBJ1-4; weak D call: TRBD1 (6 bases). The V end was cut by 8 bases, the J end by 7 bases, with 17 bases between. Germline lookup yields CDR1 SEHNR and CDR2 FQNEAQ (reference sequence). This CDR3 contains 14 residues. The CDR3 loop is CASETQGRGEKLFF. Written as DNA, the CDR3 is TGTGCCAGCGAAACACAGGGACGAGGTGAAAAACTGTTTTTT.

The V call is TRBV28, the J call TRBJ2-4, with 8 bases that match TRBD2. Germline CDR1 reads MDHEN; CDR2 reads SYDVKM. The J segment lost 6 bases and the V segment lost 5 bases, leaving 12 bases of the junction unmatched. The CDR3 is 16 residues long. The CDR3: CASSRAAGGAVNIQYF. Written as DNA, the CDR3 is TGTGCCAGCAGTCGGGCCGCGGGGGGCGCAGTAAACATTCAGTACTTC.

This chain joins TRBV6-5 and TRBJ2-5; TRBD2 matches 7 bases. CDR3 length equals 16 residues. Trimming removed 3 bases from V and 0 bases from J; junction bases left unmatched: 7. The V gene's germline CDR1 is MNHEY and CDR2 SVGAGI. In DNA form, the CDR3 reads TGTGCCAGCAGTTATTCTTCCGGGGGGTACCAAGAGACCCAGTACTTC. It is translated as CASSYSSGGYQETQYF.

The chain employs TRBV7-2 and TRBJ2-7; tentatively, D is TRBD2 (6 bases). V dropped 0 bases and J dropped 2 bases, with 8 bases sitting between them. This CDR3 spans 14 amino acids. Germline lookup yields CDR1 SGHTA and CDR2 FQGNSA. DNA of the CDR3: TGTGCCAGCAGCTTAGCGGCGGGGCCCTACGAGCAGTACTTC. Its translation: CASSLAAGPYEQYF.

The chain recombines TRBV9 with TRBJ1-5, with 7 bases identical to TRBD1. Germline trimming cut 6 bases from V and 4 bases from J; bases unmatched to any gene: 16. The CDR3 runs to 17 residues. Germline lookup yields CDR1 SGDLS and CDR2 YYNGEE. The CDR3 coding sequence is TGTGCCAGCATCGTTGGAACAGGGGCTGGTTTGAATCAGCCCCAGCATTTT. It is translated as CASIVGTGAGLNQPQHF.

V and J are TRBV2 and TRBJ2-5, with TRBD2 as a possible D gene (5 bases). CDR1 is SNHLY and CDR2 is FYNNEI in the germline V gene. Trimming stripped 5 bases from V and 1 base from J, with 11 bases between. This CDR3 is 14 amino acids long. The CDR3 reads CASSPNGIQETQYF. CDR3 DNA: TGTGCCAGCAGTCCAAACGGGATCCAAGAGACCCAGTACTTC.

The chain links TRBV5-1 to TRBJ1-1, with 11 nucleotides matching TRBD1. V lost 3 bases and J lost 8; bases outside the gene matches: 9. Germline V gene lookup returns CDR1 SGHRS and CDR2 YFSETQ. The CDR3 has 15 amino acids. CDR3 sequence: CASSSRTGGFQEAFF. The CDR3 DNA reads as TGCGCCAGCAGCTCACGGACAGGGGGCTTCCAAGAAGCTTTCTTT.

The V and J genes are TRBV23-1 and TRBJ2-1, with 9 bases fitting TRBD2. TRBV23-1 is classed as an ORF, of uncertain function. The CDR3 loop spans 18 amino acids. After removal of 3 bases from V and 9 bases from J, the junction contained 18 bases not matched to a gene. The CDR3 is CASSQSTLAGAEVGEQFF. As DNA, the CDR3 is TGCGCCAGCAGTCAGTCCACGTTAGCGGGGGCAGAAGTTGGTGAGCAGTTCTTC.

The chain uses TRBV4-2 and TRBJ1-1; D call uncertain. Looked up from germline, CDR1 is LGHNA and CDR2 is YNFKEQ. V lost 0 bases to trimming and J lost 1 base, with 6 bases between them. The CDR3 contains 14 residues. The CDR3: CASSQDIQNTEAFF. For the CDR3, the DNA is TGTGCCAGCAGCCAAGATATACAGAACACTGAAGCTTTCTTT.

With respect to this clone: Other nucleotide sequences in the sample specify the same CDR3. The gene calls are TRBV5-1 and TRBJ1-1, with 9 bases that match TRBD1. The CDR3 loop spans 14 amino acids. Germline V gene lookup returns CDR1 SGHRS and CDR2 YFSETQ. With 0 bases clipped from V and 5 bases from J, the junction kept 2 bases outside the gene matches. The CDR3 here is CASSLGQGGTEAFF. The CDR3 DNA is TGCGCCAGCAGCTTGGGACAGGGGGGAACTGAAGCTTTCTTT.

The chain recombines TRBV30 with TRBJ1-5; D remains unclear. Germline V CDR1 and CDR2: GTSNPN, SVGIG (reference sequence). This CDR3 region has 16 residues. V gave up 5 bases and J gave up 5 bases, with 22 bases separating them. The CDR3 bases are TGTGCCTGGTCGCGGGCCATTTCTGGGTTGGATCAGCCCCAGCATTTT. Translating it yields CAWSRAISGLDQPQHF.

This clone was seen more than once but under ten times. The chain recombines TRBV30 with TRBJ2-1; no firm D call. There are 12 residues in the CDR3. CDR1 GTSNPN and CDR2 SVGIG come from the germline V gene (reference sequence). V lost 2 bases and J lost 4, with 6 bases in between. The CDR3: CAWSQFYNEQFF. The DNA for the CDR3 is TGTGCCTGGAGTCAGTTTTACAATGAGCAGTTCTTC.